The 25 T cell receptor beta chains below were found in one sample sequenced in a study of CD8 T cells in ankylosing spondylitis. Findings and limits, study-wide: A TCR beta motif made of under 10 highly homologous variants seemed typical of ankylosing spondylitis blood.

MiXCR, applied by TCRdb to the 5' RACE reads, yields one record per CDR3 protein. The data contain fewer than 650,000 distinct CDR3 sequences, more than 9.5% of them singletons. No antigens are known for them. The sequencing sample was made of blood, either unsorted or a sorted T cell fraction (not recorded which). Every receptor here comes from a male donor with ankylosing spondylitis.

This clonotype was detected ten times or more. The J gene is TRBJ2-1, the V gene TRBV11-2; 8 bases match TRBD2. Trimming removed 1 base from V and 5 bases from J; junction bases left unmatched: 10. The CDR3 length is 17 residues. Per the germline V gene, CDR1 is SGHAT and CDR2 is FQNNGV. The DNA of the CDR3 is TGTGCCAGCAGCTTAGGGATCCGGGAGGGGGGGCACAATGAGCAGTTCTTC. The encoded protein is CASSLGIREGGHNEQFF.

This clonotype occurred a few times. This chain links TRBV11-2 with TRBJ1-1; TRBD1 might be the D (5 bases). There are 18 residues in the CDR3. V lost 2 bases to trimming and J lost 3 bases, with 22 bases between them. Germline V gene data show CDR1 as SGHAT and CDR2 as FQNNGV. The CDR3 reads CASSLQGVWGSVDTEAFF. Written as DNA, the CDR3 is TGTGCCAGCAGCTTACAGGGAGTATGGGGTTCTGTCGACACTGAAGCTTTCTTT.

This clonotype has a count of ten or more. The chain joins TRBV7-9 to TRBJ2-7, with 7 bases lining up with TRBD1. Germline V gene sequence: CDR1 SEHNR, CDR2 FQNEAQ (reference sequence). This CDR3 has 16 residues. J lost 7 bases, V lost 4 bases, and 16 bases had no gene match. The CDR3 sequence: CASSSPDRNLFPEQYF. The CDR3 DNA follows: TGTGCCAGCAGCTCGCCGGACAGGAACCTTTTTCCGGAGCAGTACTTC.

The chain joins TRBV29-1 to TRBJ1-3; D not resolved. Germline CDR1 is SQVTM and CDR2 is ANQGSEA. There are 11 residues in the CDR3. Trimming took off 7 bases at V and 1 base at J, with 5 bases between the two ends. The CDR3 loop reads CSAGSGNTIYF. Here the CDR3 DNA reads TGCAGCGCTGGTTCTGGAAACACCATATATTTT.

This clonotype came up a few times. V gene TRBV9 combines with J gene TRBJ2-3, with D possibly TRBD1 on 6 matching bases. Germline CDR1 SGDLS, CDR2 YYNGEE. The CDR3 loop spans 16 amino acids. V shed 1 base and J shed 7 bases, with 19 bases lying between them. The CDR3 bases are TGTGCCAGCAGCGTATCCTATGCGGCACAGGGCTATACGCAGTATTTT. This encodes CASSVSYAAQGYTQYF.

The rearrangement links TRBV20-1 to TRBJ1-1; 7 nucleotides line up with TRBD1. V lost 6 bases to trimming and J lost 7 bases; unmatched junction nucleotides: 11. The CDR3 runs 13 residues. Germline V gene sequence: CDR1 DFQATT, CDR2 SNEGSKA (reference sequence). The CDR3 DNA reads TGCAGTGCCAAAGACAATTCAGGGGGTGAAGCTTTCTTT. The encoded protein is CSAKDNSGGEAFF.

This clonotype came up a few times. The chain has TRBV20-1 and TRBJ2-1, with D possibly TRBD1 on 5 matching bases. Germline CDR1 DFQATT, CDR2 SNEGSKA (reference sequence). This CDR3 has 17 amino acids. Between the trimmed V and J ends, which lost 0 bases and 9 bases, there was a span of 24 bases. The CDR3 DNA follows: TGCAGTGCTAGAGATACGAGGACACAGAACAAGTTAGGTGAGCAGTTCTTC. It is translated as CSARDTRTQNKLGEQFF.

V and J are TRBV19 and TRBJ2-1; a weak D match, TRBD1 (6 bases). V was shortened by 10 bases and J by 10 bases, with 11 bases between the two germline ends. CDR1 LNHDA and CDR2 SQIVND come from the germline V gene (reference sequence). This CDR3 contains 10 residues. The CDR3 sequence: CATQGNEQFF. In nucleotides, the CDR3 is TGTGCCACCCAGGGGAACGAGCAGTTCTTC.

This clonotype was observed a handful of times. The CDR3 is CSANPLAGASYEQYF. The CDR3 nucleotides are TGCAGTGCTAACCCACTAGCGGGAGCTTCCTACGAGCAGTACTTC. The genes are TRBV20-1 and TRBJ2-7; 11 nucleotides line up with TRBD2. Germline V gene data show CDR1 as DFQATT and CDR2 as SNEGSKA (reference sequence). The CDR3 extends over 15 amino acids. Germline trimming cut 4 bases from V and 1 base from J; bases unmatched to any gene: 6.

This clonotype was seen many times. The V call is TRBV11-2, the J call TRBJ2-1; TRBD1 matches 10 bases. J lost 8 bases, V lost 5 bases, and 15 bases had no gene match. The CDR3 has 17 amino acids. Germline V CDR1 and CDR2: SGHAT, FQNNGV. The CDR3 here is CASSPLRWGDRGYEQFF. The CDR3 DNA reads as TGTGCCAGCAGCCCGCTGCGGTGGGGGGACAGGGGCTATGAGCAGTTCTTC.

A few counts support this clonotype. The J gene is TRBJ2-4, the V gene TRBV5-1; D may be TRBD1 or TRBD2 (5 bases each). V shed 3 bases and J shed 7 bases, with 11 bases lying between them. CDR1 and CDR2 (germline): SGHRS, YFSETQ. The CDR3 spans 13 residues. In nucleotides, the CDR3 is TGCGCCAGCAGCTCGGGACCCAGGAACATTCAGTACTTC. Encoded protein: CASSSGPRNIQYF.

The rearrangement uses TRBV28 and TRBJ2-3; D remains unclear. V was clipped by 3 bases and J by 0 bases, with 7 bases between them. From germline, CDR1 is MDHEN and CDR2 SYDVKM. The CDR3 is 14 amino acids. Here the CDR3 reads CASSFGSSTDTQYF. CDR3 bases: TGTGCCAGCAGTTTCGGCTCGAGCACAGATACGCAGTATTTT.

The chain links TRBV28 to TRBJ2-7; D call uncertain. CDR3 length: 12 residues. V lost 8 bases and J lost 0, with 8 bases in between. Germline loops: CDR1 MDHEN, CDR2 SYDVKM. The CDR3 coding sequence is TGTGCCAGCCGACTGAGCTCCTACGAGCAGTACTTC. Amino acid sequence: CASRLSSYEQYF.

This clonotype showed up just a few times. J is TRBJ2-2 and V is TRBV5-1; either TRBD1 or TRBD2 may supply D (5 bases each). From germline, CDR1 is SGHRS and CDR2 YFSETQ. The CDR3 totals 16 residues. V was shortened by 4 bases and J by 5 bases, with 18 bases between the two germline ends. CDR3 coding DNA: TGCGCCAGCAGCCCGATGGGCGGAGAGGGGACCGGGGAGCTGTTTTTT. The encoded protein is CASSPMGGEGTGELFF. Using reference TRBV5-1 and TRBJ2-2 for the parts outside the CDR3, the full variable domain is KAGVTQTPRYLIKTRGQQVTLSCSPISGHRSVSWYQQTPGQGLQFLFEYFSETQRNKGNFPGRFSGRQFSNSRSEMNVSTLELGDSALYLCASSPMGGEGTGELFFGEGSRLTVL.

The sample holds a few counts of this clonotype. In nucleotides, the CDR3 is TGCAGTGCTCAATTAGCGGGCTCCACAGATACGCAGTATTTT. Protein product: CSAQLAGSTDTQYF. The rearrangement links TRBV20-1 to TRBJ2-3; TRBD2 aligns across 7 bases. The ends lost 5 bases at V and 2 bases at J; junction bases unmatched: 7. The germline gives CDR1 DFQATT, CDR2 SNEGSKA (reference sequence). CDR3 length: 14 amino acids.

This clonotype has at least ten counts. The chain's CDR3 is CASSEDGGGSGANVLTF. CDR3 in DNA: TGTGCCAGCAGTGAAGATGGGGGAGGATCTGGGGCCAACGTCCTGACTTTC. The chain links TRBV25-1 to TRBJ2-6, with D tentatively TRBD2 (6 bases). Germline-derived CDR1 and CDR2 are MGHDK and SYGVNS. The ends were cut back, 2 bases at V and 1 base at J, with 12 bases in the middle. This CDR3 comprises 17 residues.

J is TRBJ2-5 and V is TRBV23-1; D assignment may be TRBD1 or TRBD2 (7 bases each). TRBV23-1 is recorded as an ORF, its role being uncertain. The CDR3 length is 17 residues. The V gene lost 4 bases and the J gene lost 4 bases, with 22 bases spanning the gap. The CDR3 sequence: CASSLGGDSGQRETQYF. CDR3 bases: TGCGCCAGCAGTCTGGGAGGGGACAGCGGACAAAGAGAGACCCAGTACTTC.

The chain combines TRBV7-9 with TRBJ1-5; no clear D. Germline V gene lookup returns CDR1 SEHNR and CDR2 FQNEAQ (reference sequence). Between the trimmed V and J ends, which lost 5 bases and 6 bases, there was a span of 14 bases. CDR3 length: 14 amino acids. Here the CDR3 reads CASSLFGPPQPQHF. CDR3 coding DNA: TGTGCCAGCAGCCTGTTCGGGCCCCCTCAGCCCCAGCATTTT.

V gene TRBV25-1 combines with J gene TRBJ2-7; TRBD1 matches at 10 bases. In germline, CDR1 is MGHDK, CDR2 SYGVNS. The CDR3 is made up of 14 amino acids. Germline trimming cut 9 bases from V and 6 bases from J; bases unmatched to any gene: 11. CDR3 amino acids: CASAPGQGSPEQYF. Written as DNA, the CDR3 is TGTGCCAGTGCCCCGGGACAGGGGTCCCCCGAGCAGTACTTC.

CDR3 nucleotide sequence: TGTGCCAGTAGGGTTGACAGTTTTGATCAGCCCCAGCATTTT. This sequence encodes CASRVDSFDQPQHF. The rearrangement joins TRBV19 to TRBJ1-5, with a possible D match to TRBD1 (5 bases). The CDR3 consists of 14 residues. Germline V lookup: CDR1 LNHDA, CDR2 SQIVND (reference sequence). The V end was cut by 6 bases, the J end by 5 bases, with 14 bases between.

CDR3 residues: CSARDFARNQPQHF. The CDR3 nucleotides are TGCAGTGCTAGAGATTTCGCCCGAAATCAGCCCCAGCATTTT. The chain employs TRBV20-1 and TRBJ1-5; no clear D. V lost 0 bases and J lost 4, with 10 bases in between. The germline gives CDR1 DFQATT, CDR2 SNEGSKA (reference sequence). The CDR3 spans 14 residues.

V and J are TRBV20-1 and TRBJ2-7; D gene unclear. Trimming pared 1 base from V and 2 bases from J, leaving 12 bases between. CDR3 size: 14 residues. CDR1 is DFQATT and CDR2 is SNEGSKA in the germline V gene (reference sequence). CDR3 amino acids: CSARAAKVTYEQYF. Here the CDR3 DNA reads TGCAGTGCTAGAGCAGCCAAAGTTACCTACGAGCAGTACTTC.

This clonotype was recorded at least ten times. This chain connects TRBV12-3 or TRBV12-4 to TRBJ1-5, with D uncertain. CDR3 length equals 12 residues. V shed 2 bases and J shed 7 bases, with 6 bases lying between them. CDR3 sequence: CASSLWEQPQHF. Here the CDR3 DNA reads TGTGCCAGCAGTTTATGGGAGCAGCCCCAGCATTTT.

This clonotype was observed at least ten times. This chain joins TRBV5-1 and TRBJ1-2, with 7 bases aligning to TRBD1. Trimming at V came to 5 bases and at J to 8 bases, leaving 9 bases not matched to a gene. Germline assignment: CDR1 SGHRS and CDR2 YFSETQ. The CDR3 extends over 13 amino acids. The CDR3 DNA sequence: TGCGCCAGCAGTCCTCGACAGGGAGGAGGCTACACCTTC. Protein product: CASSPRQGGGYTF.

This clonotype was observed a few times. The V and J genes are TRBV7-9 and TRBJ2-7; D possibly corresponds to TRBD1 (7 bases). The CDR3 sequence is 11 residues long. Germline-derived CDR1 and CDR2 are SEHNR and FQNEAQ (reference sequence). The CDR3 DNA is TGTGCCAGCAGCCCGGGCGGGACAGTAGACGTC. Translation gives CASSPGGTVDV.